This T cell receptor (beta chain) originates from a study of regulatory T cells in long-lasting Graves disease. This clonotype was seen a few times. Its antigen remains unidentified. iRepertoire HTBI primers and Arm-PCR of CDR3 regions built TCR beta libraries. A single record per CDR3 protein comes from TCRdb applying MiXCR to the multiplex PCR reads. The data contain roughly 400,000 distinct CDR3 sequences, 20% of them singletons. This CDR3 contains 14 residues. Germline loops: CDR1 SGHNT, CDR2 YYREEE (reference sequence). Between the trimmed V and J ends, which lost 4 bases and 6 bases, there was a span of 17 bases. The study, taken as a whole, reports: Patients with persistent disease showed a bias toward TRBV28, TRBJ1-2 and TRBJ2-5.

Noted time point: persistent/refractory GD, antithyroid drugs over 5 years with positive TRAb. PBMC-extracted RNA yielded the TCR library. The clonotype was recovered from a female donor with Graves disease. This sequence joins TRBV5-4 and TRBJ2-7, with D perhaps matching TRBD2 (7 bases). The sample was peripheral blood mononuclear cells (PBMCs), taken when the disease was refractory, from a patient treated with antithyroid drugs. DNA of the CDR3: TGTGCCAGCAGCCCTGCTATGGCGGGGGCCGAGCAGTACTTC. It specifies CASSPAMAGAEQYF. The complete variable domain, with remaining parts taken from reference TRBV5-4 and TRBJ2-7, reads ETGVTQSPTHLIKTRGQQVTLRCSSQSGHNTVSWYQQALGQGPQFIFQYYREEENGRGNFPPRFSGLQFPNYSSELNVNALELDDSALYLCASSPAMAGAEQYFGPGTRLTVT.